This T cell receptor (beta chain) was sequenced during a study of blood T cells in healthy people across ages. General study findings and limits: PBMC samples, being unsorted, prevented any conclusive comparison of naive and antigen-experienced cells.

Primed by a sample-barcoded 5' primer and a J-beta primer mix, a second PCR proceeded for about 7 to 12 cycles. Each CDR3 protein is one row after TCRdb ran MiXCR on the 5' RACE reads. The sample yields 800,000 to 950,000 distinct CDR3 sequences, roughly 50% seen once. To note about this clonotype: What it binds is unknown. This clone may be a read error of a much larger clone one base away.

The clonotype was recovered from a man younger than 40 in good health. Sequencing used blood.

The CDR3 spells CTSSLAMGGSYEQYF. The DNA for the CDR3 is TGTACCAGCAGTTTAGCAATGGGGGGTTCCTACGAGCAGTACTTC. The chain joins TRBV28 to TRBJ2-7; D is possibly TRBD2 (6 bases). Germline lookup yields CDR1 MDHEN and CDR2 SYDVKM. The CDR3 totals 15 residues.